These 28 T cell receptor beta chains originate from one sample sequenced in a study of molecular identifiers for immune sequencing clone quantification. TCRdb ran MiXCR on the PCR reads and lists one entry per CDR3 protein. The sample yields about 35,000 distinct CDR3 sequences, about a fifth seen once. Sequences were obtained from naive CD8+ T cells from blood, with Jurkat cell RNA spiked in. Subset specified: FACS-sorted CD8+CD4-CCR7+CD45RA+ naive T cells. The receptors stem from a human donor in good health. Some libraries in this study had Jurkat cell RNA spiked in.

This clonotype showed up many times. The CDR3 is CSARDPRAGGPYEQYF. As DNA, the CDR3 is TGCAGTGCTAGAGACCCAAGAGCAGGGGGGCCCTACGAGCAGTACTTC. The chain links TRBV20-1 to TRBJ2-7, with D possibly TRBD1 on 7 matching bases. V was clipped by 0 bases and J by 2 bases, with 17 bases between them. Germline V gives CDR1 DFQATT, CDR2 SNEGSKA (reference sequence). This CDR3 has 16 amino acids.

This clonotype was recorded many times. The rearrangement uses TRBV20-1 and TRBJ2-7; D might be TRBD1 (5 bases). The CDR3 loop spans 13 amino acids. The V end lost 1 base, the J end lost 5 bases, and 12 bases lay between the germline ends. Germline V gives CDR1 DFQATT, CDR2 SNEGSKA (reference sequence). CDR3 region: CSARGVGVHEQYF. The DNA for the CDR3 is TGCAGTGCTAGAGGGGTAGGGGTCCACGAGCAGTACTTC.

About this clonotype itself: A much larger clone is a single base away; this may be a read error. The chain's CDR3 is CASSSIKGTNTGELFF. The DNA for the CDR3 is TGTGCCAGCAGCTCAATTAAGGGGACGAACACCGGGGAGCTGTTTTTT. The chain recombines TRBV11-2 with TRBJ2-2, with D possibly matching TRBD1 (5 bases). Trimming removed 4 bases from V and 0 bases from J, with 12 bases in between. The CDR3 contains 16 residues. Germline values: CDR1 SGHAT, CDR2 FQNNGV. The entire variable domain, with the rest obtained from reference TRBV11-2 and TRBJ2-2, is as follows: EAGVAQSPRYKIIEKRQSVAFWCNPISGHATLYWYQQILGQGPKLLIQFQNNGVVDDSQLPKDRFSAERLKGVDSTLKIQPAKLEDSAVYLCASSSIKGTNTGELFFGEGSRLTVL.

The V call is TRBV3-1, the J call TRBJ2-2; TRBD1 matches 7 bases. Germline V gene lookup returns CDR1 LGHDT and CDR2 YNNKEL (reference sequence). J lost 10 bases, V lost 3 bases, and 11 bases had no gene match. This CDR3 is 15 amino acids long. The DNA of the CDR3 is TGTGCCAGCAGCCATGGACAGGTTAGGAGTGTGGAGCTGTTTTTT. It is translated as CASSHGQVRSVELFF.

At least ten counts were recorded for this clonotype. The chain combines TRBV7-6 with TRBJ2-7; 7 bases align to TRBD1. V gave up 5 bases and J gave up 0 bases; unmatched junction bases: 10. The CDR3 covers 16 residues. The germline CDR1 and CDR2 sequences are SGHVS and FNYEAQ. CDR3 residues: CASSATAQGSSYEQYF. DNA for the CDR3: TGTGCCAGCAGCGCAACGGCACAGGGGAGCTCCTACGAGCAGTACTTC.

This clonotype was seen at least ten times. This rearrangement joins TRBV12-3 or TRBV12-4 to TRBJ2-1; perhaps TRBD1 as D (5 bases). Trimming left V 7 bases short and J 6 bases short, with 13 bases between. This CDR3 has 13 amino acids. The DNA of the CDR3 is TGTGCCAGCACCTCAGGGTCCCCCAATGAGCAGTTCTTC. Encoded protein: CASTSGSPNEQFF.

This clonotype was seen repeatedly, ten times or more. V usage is TRBV2 and J usage is TRBJ2-7, with 8 bases identical to TRBD2. With 5 bases clipped from V and 3 bases from J, the junction kept 12 bases outside the gene matches. The CDR3 contains 16 residues. Germline V CDR1 and CDR2: SNHLY, FYNNEI. The CDR3 DNA sequence: TGTGCCAGCAGTAATAAAGGCGGGGGGTCCAGCTACGAGCAGTACTTC. Its translation is CASSNKGGGSSYEQYF.

This clonotype came up many times. The chain is built from TRBV11-2 and TRBJ2-1, with D possibly TRBD2 on 6 matching bases. CDR1 SGHAT and CDR2 FQNNGV come from the germline V gene. There are 16 residues in the CDR3. V was pared by 0 bases and J by 5 bases, with 14 bases between. CDR3 residues: CASSLDPGGPDNEQFF. CDR3 bases: TGTGCCAGCAGCTTAGATCCCGGAGGGCCAGACAATGAGCAGTTCTTC.

Regarding this clonotype: Since the CDR3 does not end with the conserved phenylalanine or tryptophan, this likely comes from a read error. The chain is built from TRBV7-6 and TRBJ1-1; no clear D. The CDR3 consists of 18 residues. The V and J ends lost 1 base and 0 bases respectively, with 18 bases between them. CDR1 is SGHVS, CDR2 FNYEAQ, per germline. CDR3 nucleotide sequence: TGTGCCAGCAGCTTAGAGCGGGCCAGGTCGATTGTGAACACTGAAGCTTTCCTT. This encodes CASSLERARSIVNTEAFL.

This chain links TRBV27 with TRBJ2-4; D possibly corresponds to TRBD1 (5 bases). Germline V gives CDR1 MNHEY, CDR2 SMNVEV (reference sequence). The CDR3 is made up of 16 amino acids. The germline V and J ends were trimmed by 5 bases and 2 bases, with 16 bases remaining between them. The CDR3 DNA sequence: TGTGCCAGCAGTCCCAATAGGGGCACGACCAAAAACATTCAGTACTTC. Its translation: CASSPNRGTTKNIQYF.

In its sample, this clonotype was seen a few times. A much larger clone differs from this one at a single base, so this may be a read error. Since the CDR3 does not end with the conserved phenylalanine or tryptophan, this likely comes from a read error. The rearrangement joins TRBV4-1 to TRBJ2-1; D is possibly TRBD1 (6 bases). The CDR3 consists of 13 residues. Looked up from germline, CDR1 is MGHRA and CDR2 is YSYEKL. The V end was cut by 4 bases, the J end by 9 bases, with 13 bases between. The DNA of the CDR3 is TGCGCCAGCAGCCTAACCACAGGGACTGAGCAGTTCTCC. This gives the protein CASSLTTGTEQFS.

This chain uses TRBV19 with TRBJ2-7; no definite D call. Trimming took 6 bases from V and 2 from J, leaving 8 bases between them. The CDR3 runs 12 residues. Germline V gene sequence: CDR1 LNHDA, CDR2 SQIVND (reference sequence). CDR3: CASSHSTYEQYF. The CDR3 DNA is TGTGCCAGTAGCCATTCAACCTACGAGCAGTACTTC.

The genes are TRBV7-8 and TRBJ2-2; 10 bases are a match to TRBD1. The CDR3 is 18 amino acids. Trimming cost V 0 bases and J 4 bases; bases outside gene matches: 8. Per the germline V gene, CDR1 is SGHVS and CDR2 is FQNEAQ. CDR3 loop: CASSLASIGQGGTGELFF. Written as DNA, the CDR3 is TGTGCCAGCAGCTTAGCTTCCATTGGACAGGGGGGCACCGGGGAGCTGTTTTTT.

This clonotype occurred many times. The chain recombines TRBV19 with TRBJ1-1; D is undetermined. Trimming stripped 3 bases from V and 1 base from J, with 3 bases between. Germline lookup yields CDR1 LNHDA and CDR2 SQIVND (reference sequence). The CDR3 is made up of 12 amino acids. The CDR3 spells CASSIWNTEAFF. CDR3 nucleotides: TGTGCCAGTAGTATTTGGAACACTGAAGCTTTCTTT.

Only a few counts were recorded for this clonotype. The chain carries TRBV11-2 and TRBJ2-1; a weak D match, TRBD2 (6 bases). This CDR3 has 16 residues. Germline V gives CDR1 SGHAT, CDR2 FQNNGV. Trimming removed 5 bases from V and 7 bases from J, with 21 bases in between. The CDR3 bases are TGTGCCAGCAGCCCAACCCTCGGGGGTGAGGGAAATGAGCAGTTCTTC. It yields the protein CASSPTLGGEGNEQFF.

A word on this clonotype: A much larger clone lies one base from this, so it may be a read error. V gene TRBV5-6 combines with J gene TRBJ2-7, with D possibly being TRBD2 (5 bases). The CDR3 has 15 residues. The V gene's germline CDR1 is SGHDT and CDR2 YYEEEE. The CDR3 coding sequence is TGTGCCAGCCGCTTGGTGGTGGGAGCCCCCTACGAGCAGTACTTC. This gives the protein CASRLVVGAPYEQYF.

This clonotype was picked up many times. The chain couples TRBV19 to TRBJ2-3, with 9 bases fitting TRBD2. V gave up 3 bases and J gave up 4 bases; unmatched junction bases: 5. Germline assignment: CDR1 LNHDA and CDR2 SQIVND (reference sequence). The CDR3 sequence is 15 residues long. CDR3 bases: TGTGCCAGTAGTATTGGAGGGACTAGCTCAGATACGCAGTATTTT. It encodes CASSIGGTSSDTQYF.

Remarks on this clonotype: A read error may account for a junction end that differs from germline. The rearrangement links TRBV29-1 to TRBJ2-5; D is perhaps TRBD1 (5 bases). Germline V gene data show CDR1 as SQVTM and CDR2 as ANQGSEA. CDR3 length: 14 amino acids. The CDR3 is CSVEDSWAWETQYF. CDR3 coding DNA: TGCAGCGTGGAAGACAGTTGGGCGTGGGAGACCCAGTACTTC.

This clonotype was recorded many times. The genes are TRBV4-3 and TRBJ2-7, with D perhaps TRBD2 (5 bases). Germline V CDR1 and CDR2: LGHNA, YSLEER. V was pared by 0 bases and J by 0 bases, with 9 bases between. The CDR3 contains 15 residues. CDR3 loop: CASSQEAESSYEQYF. The CDR3 DNA reads as TGCGCCAGCAGCCAAGAAGCGGAAAGCTCCTACGAGCAGTACTTC.

Many counts were recorded for this clonotype. The V gene is TRBV4-3, the J gene TRBJ2-1, with TRBD2 as a possible D gene (6 bases). V was pared by 2 bases and J by 5 bases, with 16 bases between. CDR1 is LGHNA, CDR2 YSLEER, per germline. The CDR3 covers 16 residues. The CDR3: CASSQFWRDADNEQFF. CDR3 coding DNA: TGCGCCAGCAGCCAATTCTGGCGGGATGCAGACAATGAGCAGTTCTTC.

This clonotype was seen many times. This chain links TRBV18 with TRBJ2-7; no definite D call. Between the trimmed V and J ends, which lost 2 bases and 9 bases, there was a span of 17 bases. Germline V gives CDR1 KGHSH, CDR2 LQKENI. This CDR3 is built from 14 residues. CDR3 amino acids: CASSPENQAFGQYF. The DNA for the CDR3 is TGTGCCAGCTCACCAGAAAACCAGGCTTTCGGGCAGTACTTC.

About this clonotype itself: Sequence at one end of the junction differs from germline and may be a read error. The J gene is TRBJ2-1, the V gene TRBV27; D call uncertain. Germline V gene lookup returns CDR1 MNHEY and CDR2 SMNVEV (reference sequence). This CDR3 region has 16 residues. CDR3 coding DNA: TGTGCCAGCAGTCCCCCCCCCCCGAACGTGCACAATGAGCAGCTCTTC. It codes for CASSPPPPNVHNEQLF.

On this clonotype: A much larger clone lies a single base off, so this may be a read error. The gene calls are TRBV20-1 and TRBJ2-7; unclear D gene. Germline V CDR1 and CDR2: DFQATT, SNEGSKA (reference sequence). V was shortened by 6 bases and J by 4 bases, with 16 bases between the two germline ends. The CDR3 consists of 13 residues. CDR3 sequence: CSASFGRGYEQYF. The CDR3 DNA reads as TGCAGTGCCAGCTTCGGCAGAGGTTACGAGCAGTACTTC.

The chain combines TRBV7-9 with TRBJ1-4; D is ambiguous. This CDR3 contains 16 residues. CDR1 and CDR2 (germline): SEHNR, FQNEAQ (reference sequence). The ends were cut back, 0 bases at V and 0 bases at J, with 8 bases in the middle. CDR3: CASSLASATTNEKLFF. The CDR3 DNA reads as TGTGCCAGCAGCTTAGCTTCAGCTACAACTAATGAAAAACTGTTTTTT. The full variable domain, rest sourced from reference TRBV7-9 and TRBJ1-4, is DTGVSQNPRHKITKRGQNVTFRCDPISEHNRLYWYRQTLGQGPEFLTYFQNEAQLEKSRLLSDRFSAERPKGSFSTLEIQRTEQGDSAMYLCASSLASATTNEKLFFGSGTQLSVL.

This clonotype came up many times. This chain connects TRBV2 to TRBJ2-7; D remains unclear. V was cut by 7 bases and J by 1 base, with 8 bases left in between. This CDR3 has 12 residues. The germline V gene encodes CDR1 SNHLY and CDR2 FYNNEI. Here the CDR3 reads CASTPESYEQYF. The CDR3 region has the DNA TGTGCCAGCACTCCCGAGTCCTACGAGCAGTACTTC.

Ten or more counts support this clonotype. The DNA for the CDR3 is TGTGCCAGCAGTTATTTTCAAACAGGCTTCCCCCAGCATTTT. The encoded protein is CASSYFQTGFPQHF. The chain has TRBV6-2 or TRBV6-3 and TRBJ1-5; D possibly corresponds to TRBD1 (5 bases). The CDR3 runs 14 residues. CDR1 and CDR2 (germline): MNHEY, SVGEGT. V was trimmed by 3 bases and J by 10 bases, leaving 16 bases between them.

As to this clonotype: With a much larger clone just one base away, this may be a read error. V usage is TRBV29-1 and J usage is TRBJ2-2; no definite D call. V dropped 5 bases and J dropped 4 bases, with 11 bases sitting between them. There are 13 residues in the CDR3. Germline CDR1 SQVTM, CDR2 ANQGSEA. CDR3 DNA sequence: TGCAGCGTTCCCAAACTGAGCACCGGGGAGCTGTTTTTT. As protein: CSVPKLSTGELFF.

This clonotype was recorded many times. J is TRBJ2-7 and V is TRBV11-2; TRBD1 aligns across 9 bases. This CDR3 is 17 amino acids long. Germline assignment: CDR1 SGHAT and CDR2 FQNNGV. Trimming cost V 4 bases and J 0 bases; bases outside gene matches: 10. CDR3 DNA: TGTGCCAGCAGCTCCCCTACCGGGGACAGGGCCTCCTACGAGCAGTACTTC. This translates into CASSSPTGDRASYEQYF.